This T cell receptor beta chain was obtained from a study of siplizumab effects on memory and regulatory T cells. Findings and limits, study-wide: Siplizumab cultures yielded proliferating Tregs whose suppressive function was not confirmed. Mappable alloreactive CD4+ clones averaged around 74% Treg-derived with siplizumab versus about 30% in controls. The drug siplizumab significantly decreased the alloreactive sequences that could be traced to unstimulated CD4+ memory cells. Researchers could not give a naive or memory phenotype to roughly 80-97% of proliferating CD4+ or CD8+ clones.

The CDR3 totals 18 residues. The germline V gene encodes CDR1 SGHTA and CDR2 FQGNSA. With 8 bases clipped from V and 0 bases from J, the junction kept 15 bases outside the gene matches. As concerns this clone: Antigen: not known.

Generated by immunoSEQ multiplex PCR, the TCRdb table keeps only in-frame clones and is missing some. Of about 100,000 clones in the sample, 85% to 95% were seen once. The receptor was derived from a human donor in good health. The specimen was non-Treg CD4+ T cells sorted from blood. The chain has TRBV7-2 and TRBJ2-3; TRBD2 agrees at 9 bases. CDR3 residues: CASSQVKAGGLSTDTQYF. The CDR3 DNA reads TGTGCCAGCTCCCAGGTTAAAGCGGGAGGACTAAGCACAGATACGCAGTATTTT.